This T cell receptor (beta chain) was captured by sequencing in a study of blood T cells in healthy people across ages. Study-wide results and limits: In long-lived donors, naive CD4+ cell counts and diversity exceeded those of aged donors. Without sorted subsets, naive and antigen-experienced compartments could not be conclusively compared.

The CDR3 is made up of 13 amino acids. Germline-derived CDR1 and CDR2 are LGHNA and YSLEER. The V gene lost 0 bases and the J gene lost 6 bases, with 8 bases spanning the gap. A second about 7 to 11 cycle PCR used barcoded and J-beta primers. Each TCR beta cDNA got a 12-nucleotide random molecular identifier. In TCRdb, the 5' RACE reads were re-called with MiXCR into one record per CDR3 protein. The sample has 600,000 to 1,000,000 distinct CDR3 sequences, roughly 60% seen once. Each donor's blood draw was approximately 10 milliliters of peripheral blood. On this clonotype: Its antigen is not known.

The clonotype comes from a man in his thirties or forties in good health. The chain has TRBV4-3 and TRBJ1-2; D ambiguous. The sample taken for sequencing was blood. The DNA for the CDR3 is TGCGCCAGCAGCCAAGAAGGGATACATGGCTACACCTTC. Translating gives CASSQEGIHGYTF.